A selection of T cell receptor beta chains follows, all from one sample in a study of shared clonotypes between healthy human individuals. The repertoire was sequenced with immunoSEQ multiplex PCR; TCRdb's copy has only in-frame clones and lacks some. In the table there are more than 2,000,000 clones, just over 90% of which are singletons. Material for sequencing was naive CD4+ T cells from PBMCs. The receptors were gathered from a man between 18 and 29 years old in good health. Some clones in this sample may be carry-over from other donors' samples. Both conserved end residues are part of each CDR3. The D gene is left open where the match is weak. Clone size, where shown, is once, few, many, or a class for clones that have expanded.

TGTGCCAGCAGCCAAGCTAGCGGGAGTATGTATGAGCAGTTCTTC,CASSQASGSMYEQFF,TRBV5-4,.,TRBJ2-1,TRBD2
TGTGCCAGTAGTACCCGGACAGGGTTGGCTGGAAACACCATATATTTT,CASSTRTGLAGNTIYF,TRBV19,.,TRBJ1-3,TRBD1
TGTGCCAGCAGCTTTATTACAGGGGTGAGCTATGGCTACACCTTC,CASSFITGVSYGYTF,TRBV5-5,.,TRBJ1-2,TRBD1
TGTGCCAGCAGCTTAGGGGCAGGGGGCTTGGAGACCCAGTACTTC,CASSLGAGGLETQYF,TRBV7-9,.,TRBJ2-5,TRBD1
TGTGCCAGCAGGCCTCCGGGTGTGGATAACACCATATATTTT,CASRPPGVDNTIYF,TRBV6-6,.,TRBJ1-3,.
TGTGCCAGCAGCAAAGCGCTTTCGGAAAGCTTTATGAACACTGAAGCTTTCTTT,CASSKALSESFMNTEAFF,TRBV21-1,.,TRBJ1-1,.
TGCGCCAGCAGCCAAGGGGATAGGCTGGCTGAGCAGTTCTTC,CASSQGDRLAEQFF,TRBV4-1,.,TRBJ2-1,.
TGTGCCAGCAGTTATGAGAGGGGCACTGAAGCTTTCTTT,CASSYERGTEAFF,TRBV28,.,TRBJ1-1,.
TGTGCCAGCAGTTTCGGCCTACGGGAAAAACTGTTTTTT,CASSFGLREKLFF,TRBV28,.,TRBJ1-4,.
TGCAGTGCTAGAGGGATCTACGAGCAGTACTTC,CSARGIYEQYF,TRBV20-1,.,TRBJ2-7,.
TGCAGTGCCTCTCCAGGCTATGGCTACACCTTC,CSASPGYGYTF,TRBV20-1,.,TRBJ1-2,.
TGTGCCTGGAGTGACGATCGGACAGGGGGGACCGGGGAGCTGTTTTTT,CAWSDDRTGGTGELFF,TRBV30,.,TRBJ2-2,TRBD1
TGTGCCAGCAGGGCAAAAGGAGGGACTGAAGCTTTCTTT,CASRAKGGTEAFF,TRBV2,.,TRBJ1-1,.
TGTGCCAGCAGCTGGGACACCTCGGCGAACACCGGGGAGCTGTTTTTT,CASSWDTSANTGELFF,TRBV9,.,TRBJ2-2,.
TGCGCCAGCAGCTTCACCCTAGCGGGAGTAGAAAACAATGAGCAGTTCTTC,CASSFTLAGVENNEQFF,TRBV5-1,.,TRBJ2-1,TRBD2
TGTGCCAGCAGCCCCGGGGGCTCTGGGGCCAACGTCCTGACTTTC,CASSPGGSGANVLTF,TRBV7-3,.,TRBJ2-6,.
TGTGCCAGCAACCAGATGGGACCCACCGGGGAGCTGTTTTTT,CASNQMGPTGELFF,TRBV6-6,.,TRBJ2-2,.
TGTGCCAGCAGCCCGGTGGCGGGCGGGGGGGAGACCCAGTACTTC,CASSPVAGGGETQYF,TRBV28,.,TRBJ2-5,TRBD2
TGTGCCAGCAGTTTAGGGACAGGGGCCGCTAACTATGGCTACACCTTC,CASSLGTGAANYGYTF,TRBV28,.,TRBJ1-2,TRBD1
TGTGCCAGCAGTTTTAGGAACTATGGCTACACCTTC,CASSFRNYGYTF,TRBV28,.,TRBJ1-2,.
TGCAGCGCAACTAGCGGGAGTTTCAACGAGCAGTACTTC,CSATSGSFNEQYF,TRBV29-1,.,TRBJ2-7,TRBD2
TGTGCCAGCAGTTTATCCGGGACGCGGAATGAAAAACTGTTTTTT,CASSLSGTRNEKLFF,TRBV28,.,TRBJ1-4,.
TGTGCCGCGGAAGGGAACGAGCAGTACTTC,CAAEGNEQYF,TRBV30,.,TRBJ2-7,.
TGTGCCAGCACCGAAGGCAGGGGGTTTGCCGAGCAGTACTTC,CASTEGRGFAEQYF,TRBV28,.,TRBJ2-7,TRBD1
TGCGCCAGCAGCCAACTGGGGCCACTACCAACCCAAGGCAGCTACAATGAGCAGTTCTTC,CASSQLGPLPTQGSYNEQFF,TRBV4-1,.,TRBJ2-1,.
TGTGCCAGCAGCCAATCGGGGGGCTTCTATGGCTACACCTTC,CASSQSGGFYGYTF,TRBV16,.,TRBJ1-2,.
TGTGCCAGTAGTATCGGTGGACAGGAGGCGTATGGCTACACCTTC,CASSIGGQEAYGYTF,TRBV19,.,TRBJ1-2,TRBD1
TGCGCCAGCAGCTTGATAAGCGGCCAAGAGACCCAGTACTTC,CASSLISGQETQYF,TRBV5-1,.,TRBJ2-5,.
TGTGCAACAGCCCGGGACAGGGAGGAAAAACTGTTTTTT,CATARDREEKLFF,TRBV15,.,TRBJ1-4,TRBD1
TGTGCCAGCAGTCAAAAGGGGATGTGGTCCTACAATGAGCAGTTCTTC,CASSQKGMWSYNEQFF,TRBV27,.,TRBJ2-1,.
TGTGCCAGCAGTGCCGGGCTAAGGGAGACCCAGTACTTC,CASSAGLRETQYF,TRBV9,once,TRBJ2-5,.
TGTGCCAGCTCACCATGGAGGGCCGATTACTACGAGCAGTACTTC,CASSPWRADYYEQYF,TRBV18,.,TRBJ2-7,.
TGTGCCACCAGCAGAGATCCGGTGGGGACCCAGTACTTC,CATSRDPVGTQYF,TRBV15,.,TRBJ2-5,.
TGTGCCAGCAGTCTCCGGGCAAGACGCCGCTACGAGCAGTACTTC,CASSLRARRRYEQYF,TRBV28,.,TRBJ2-7,.
TGCGCCAGCAGTGAGAGGGGGGGAAACGGGGGCGAAGTTGAAGCTTTCTTT,CASSERGGNGGEVEAFF,TRBV10-1,.,TRBJ1-1,.
TGTGCCAGCAGCGTAAACCCTCCTACAGGGTACGGGGAGCTGTTTTTT,CASSVNPPTGYGELFF,TRBV9,.,TRBJ2-2,.
TGTGCCAGCAGCAAAGGGGGCGGCAGGAAGGGCAATCAGCCCCAGCATTTT,CASSKGGGRKGNQPQHF,TRBV21-1,.,TRBJ1-5,.
TGTGCCAGCACCTCAAGACAGGGTGGGTATCAGCCCCAGCATTTT,CASTSRQGGYQPQHF,TRBV6-1,once,TRBJ1-5,TRBD1
TGTGCCAGCAGCTTGTTCGGACAGGCTGATCACAATGAGCAGTTCTTC,CASSLFGQADHNEQFF,TRBV5-4,.,TRBJ2-1,TRBD1
TGTGCCAGTAGTATCGACAGGGGGCCTGGAAACACCATATATTTT,CASSIDRGPGNTIYF,TRBV19,.,TRBJ1-3,TRBD1
TGTGCCAGCACCGGGACTAGCGGGAGGGCCTCCTACAATGAGCAGTTCTTC,CASTGTSGRASYNEQFF,TRBV5-6,.,TRBJ2-1,TRBD2
TGTGCCAGCAGAAACAGGGGGGGAAGTAATGGCTACACCTTC,CASRNRGGSNGYTF,TRBV5-4,.,TRBJ1-2,TRBD1
TGTGCCAGCAGCCGCGAGGGGAGGAACACTGAAGCTTTCTTT,CASSREGRNTEAFF,TRBV7-9,.,TRBJ1-1,.
TGTGCCAGCAGCTTACTAGCGGGAGTAAGTGATACGCAGTATTTT,CASSLLAGVSDTQYF,TRBV7-3,.,TRBJ2-3,TRBD2
TGTGCCAGCAGCCGGGGGGTATGGACAGATACGCAGTATTTT,CASSRGVWTDTQYF,TRBV11-2,.,TRBJ2-3,TRBD2
TGTGCCAGCTCCAGGGGCACAGATACGCAGTATTTT,CASSRGTDTQYF,TRBV14,.,TRBJ2-3,.